A single T cell receptor beta chain is shown here with its context. Its antigen is as yet unknown. This record comes from a study of response to subunit inactivated influenza vaccine. Findings and caveats of the study: A suggestion made by the authors is that each seasonal influenza vaccination recruits few new T cells.

MiXCR, run by TCRdb on the RT-PCR reads, gives a single entry per CDR3 protein. The sample has 450,000 to 600,000 distinct CDR3 sequences, 16% seen once. The sequence was collected from a man aged 50 to 69 who received an inactivated influenza vaccine. The material sequenced was CD4+ T cells sorted from PBMCs, taken about 24 months after vaccination.

The CDR3 here is CASSQKGYRANEKLFF. CDR3 DNA sequence: TGTGCCAGCAGCCAAAAGGGGTACAGGGCTAATGAAAAACTGTTTTTT. The rearrangement uses TRBV7-2 and TRBJ1-4, with D perhaps TRBD1 (6 bases). V lost 5 bases and J 3 bases, leaving 16 bases between the germline ends. This CDR3 has 16 amino acids. Germline V lookup: CDR1 SGHTA, CDR2 FQGNSA.